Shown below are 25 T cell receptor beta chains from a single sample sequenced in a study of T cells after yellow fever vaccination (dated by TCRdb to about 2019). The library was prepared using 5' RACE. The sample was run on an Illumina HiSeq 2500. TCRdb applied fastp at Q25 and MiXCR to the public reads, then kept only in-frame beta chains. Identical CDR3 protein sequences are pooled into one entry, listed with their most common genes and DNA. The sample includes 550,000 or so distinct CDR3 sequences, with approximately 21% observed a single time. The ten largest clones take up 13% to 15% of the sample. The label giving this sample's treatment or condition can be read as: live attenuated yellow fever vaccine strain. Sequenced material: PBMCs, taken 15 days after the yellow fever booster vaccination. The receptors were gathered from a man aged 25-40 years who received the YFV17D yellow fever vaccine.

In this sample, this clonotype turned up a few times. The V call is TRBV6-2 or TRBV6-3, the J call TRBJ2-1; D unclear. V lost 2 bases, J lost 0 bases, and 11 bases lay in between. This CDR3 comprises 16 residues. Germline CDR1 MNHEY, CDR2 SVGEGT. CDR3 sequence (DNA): TGTGCCAGCAGTTACCGCCCAGGAAACTCCTACAATGAGCAGTTCTTC. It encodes CASSYRPGNSYNEQFF.

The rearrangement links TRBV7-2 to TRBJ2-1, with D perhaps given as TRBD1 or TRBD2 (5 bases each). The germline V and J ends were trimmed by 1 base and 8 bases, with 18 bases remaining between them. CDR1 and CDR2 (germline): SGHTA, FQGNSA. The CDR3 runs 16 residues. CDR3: CASSLVDSGRGDEQFF. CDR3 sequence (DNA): TGTGCCAGCAGCTTAGTAGATAGTGGGAGAGGGGATGAGCAGTTCTTC. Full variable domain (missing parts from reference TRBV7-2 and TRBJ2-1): GAGVSQSPSNKVTEKGKDVELRCDPISGHTALYWYRQSLGQGLEFLIYFQGNSAPDKSGLPSDRFSAERTGGSVSTLTIQRTQQEDSAVYLCASSLVDSGRGDEQFFGPGTRLTVL.

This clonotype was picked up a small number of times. CDR3: CASSNKLPGLTDTQYF. The CDR3 DNA is TGTGCCAGCAGCAACAAGCTTCCCGGACTCACAGATACGCAGTATTTT. The J gene is TRBJ2-3, the V gene TRBV7-8; D possibly corresponds to TRBD2 (5 bases). This CDR3 has 16 residues. Trimming pared 5 bases from V and 2 bases from J, leaving 17 bases between. Germline V gene lookup returns CDR1 SGHVS and CDR2 FQNEAQ.

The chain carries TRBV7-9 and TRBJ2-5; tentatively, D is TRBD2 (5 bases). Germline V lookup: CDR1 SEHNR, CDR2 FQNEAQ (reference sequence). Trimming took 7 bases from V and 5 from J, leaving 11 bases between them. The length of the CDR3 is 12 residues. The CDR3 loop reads CASKRDRETQYF. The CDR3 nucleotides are TGTGCCAGCAAGAGGGATCGGGAGACCCAGTACTTC.

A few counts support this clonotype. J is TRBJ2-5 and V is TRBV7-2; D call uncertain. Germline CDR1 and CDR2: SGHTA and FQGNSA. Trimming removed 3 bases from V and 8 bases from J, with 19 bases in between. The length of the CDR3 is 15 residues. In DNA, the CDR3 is TGTGCCAGCAGCTTGAAACGGAGCGTAAGGGAAACCCAGTACTTC. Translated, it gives CASSLKRSVRETQYF.

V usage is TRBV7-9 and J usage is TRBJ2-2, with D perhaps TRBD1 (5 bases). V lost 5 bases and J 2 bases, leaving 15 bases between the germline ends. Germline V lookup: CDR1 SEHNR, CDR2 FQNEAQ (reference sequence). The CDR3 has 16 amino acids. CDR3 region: CASSPMDKINTGELFF. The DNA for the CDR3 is TGTGCCAGCAGCCCGATGGACAAGATTAACACCGGGGAGCTGTTTTTT.

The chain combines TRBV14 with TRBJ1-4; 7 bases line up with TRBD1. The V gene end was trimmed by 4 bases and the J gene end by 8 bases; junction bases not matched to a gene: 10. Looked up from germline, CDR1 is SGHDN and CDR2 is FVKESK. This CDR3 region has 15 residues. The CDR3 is CASSRTRDSLEKLFF. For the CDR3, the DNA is TGTGCCAGCAGCCGGACCAGGGACAGCTTGGAAAAACTGTTTTTT.

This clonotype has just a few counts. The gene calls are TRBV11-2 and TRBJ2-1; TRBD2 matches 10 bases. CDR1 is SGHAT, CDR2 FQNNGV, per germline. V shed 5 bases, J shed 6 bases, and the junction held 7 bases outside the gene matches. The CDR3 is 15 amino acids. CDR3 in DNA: TGTGCCAGCAGCCGACCGGGACTAGCGATCAATGAGCAGTTCTTC. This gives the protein CASSRPGLAINEQFF.

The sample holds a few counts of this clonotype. The CDR3 sequence is CASSLRGAGANVLTF. The CDR3 DNA sequence: TGTGCCAGCAGCTTACGGGGGGCTGGGGCCAACGTCCTGACTTTC. V gene TRBV12-3 or TRBV12-4 combines with J gene TRBJ2-6; 7 positions match TRBD2. Trimming took 6 bases from V and 2 from J; bases not matched to a gene: 4. This CDR3 region has 15 residues.

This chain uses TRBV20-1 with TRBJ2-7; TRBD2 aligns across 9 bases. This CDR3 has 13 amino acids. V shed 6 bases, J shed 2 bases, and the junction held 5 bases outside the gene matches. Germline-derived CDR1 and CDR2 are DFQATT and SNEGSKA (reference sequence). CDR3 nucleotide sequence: TGCAGTGCCGGGACTAGCTACCCCTACGAGCAGTACTTC. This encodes CSAGTSYPYEQYF.

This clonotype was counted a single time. Here the CDR3 reads CATISGVRGDEQFF. The CDR3 DNA follows: TGTGCCACCATTTCGGGTGTACGGGGCGATGAGCAGTTCTTC. The genes are TRBV24-1 and TRBJ2-1; D may correspond to TRBD1 or TRBD2 (5 bases each). V was shortened by 8 bases and J by 8 bases, with 18 bases between the two germline ends. The germline CDR1 and CDR2 sequences are KGHDR and SFDVKD. The length of the CDR3 is 14 residues.

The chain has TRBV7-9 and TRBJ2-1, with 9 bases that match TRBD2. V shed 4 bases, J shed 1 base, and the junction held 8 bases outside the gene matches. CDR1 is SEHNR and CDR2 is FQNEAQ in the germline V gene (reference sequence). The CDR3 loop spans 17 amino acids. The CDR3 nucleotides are TGTGCCAGCAGCTCACCCCCAGCGGGGGGTTCCTACAATGAGCAGTTCTTC. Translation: CASSSPPAGGSYNEQFF.

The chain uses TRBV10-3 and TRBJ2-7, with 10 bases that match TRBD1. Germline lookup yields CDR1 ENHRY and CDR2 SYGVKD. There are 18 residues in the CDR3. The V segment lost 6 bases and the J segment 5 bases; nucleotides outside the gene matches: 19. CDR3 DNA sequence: TGTGCCATCAGCAAGGGACAGGGGTCTGTTTCGGATGCCAACGAGCAGTACTTC. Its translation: CAISKGQGSVSDANEQYF.

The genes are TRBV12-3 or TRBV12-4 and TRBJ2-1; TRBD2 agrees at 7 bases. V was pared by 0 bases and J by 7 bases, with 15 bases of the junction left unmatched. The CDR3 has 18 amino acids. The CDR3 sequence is CASSLAWGGRAGRNEQFF. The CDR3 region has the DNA TGTGCCAGCAGTTTAGCTTGGGGAGGGAGGGCCGGCCGAAATGAGCAGTTCTTC.

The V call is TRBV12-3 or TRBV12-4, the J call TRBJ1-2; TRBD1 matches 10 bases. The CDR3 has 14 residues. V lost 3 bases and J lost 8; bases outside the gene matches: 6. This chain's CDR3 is CASSFVTGGGGYTF. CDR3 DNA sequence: TGTGCCAGCAGTTTTGTGACAGGGGGCGGAGGCTACACCTTC.

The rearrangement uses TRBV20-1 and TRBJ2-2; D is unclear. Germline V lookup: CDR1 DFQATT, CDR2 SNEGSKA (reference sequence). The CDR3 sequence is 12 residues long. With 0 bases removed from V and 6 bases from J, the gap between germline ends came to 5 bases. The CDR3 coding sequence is TGCAGTGCTAGAGACGGGCCCGGGGAGCTGTTTTTT. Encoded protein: CSARDGPGELFF.

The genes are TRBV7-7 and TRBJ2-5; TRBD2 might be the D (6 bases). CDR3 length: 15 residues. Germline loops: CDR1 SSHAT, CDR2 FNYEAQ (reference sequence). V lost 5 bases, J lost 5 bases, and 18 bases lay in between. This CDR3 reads CASSLSGVVGETQYF. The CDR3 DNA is TGTGCCAGCAGCCTTAGCGGAGTCGTTGGGGAGACCCAGTACTTC.

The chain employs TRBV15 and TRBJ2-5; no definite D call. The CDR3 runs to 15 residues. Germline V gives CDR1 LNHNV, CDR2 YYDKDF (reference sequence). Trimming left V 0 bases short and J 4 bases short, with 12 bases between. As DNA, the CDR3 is TGTGCCACCAGCAGAGATTCGAGCCGTCGAGAGACCCAGTACTTC. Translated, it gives CATSRDSSRRETQYF.

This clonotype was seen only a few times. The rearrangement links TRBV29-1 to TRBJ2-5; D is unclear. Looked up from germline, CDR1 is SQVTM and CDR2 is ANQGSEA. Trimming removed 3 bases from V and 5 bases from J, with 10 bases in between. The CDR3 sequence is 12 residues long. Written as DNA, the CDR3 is TGCAGCGTTGACGCAGGTGGGGAGACCCAGTACTTC. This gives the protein CSVDAGGETQYF.

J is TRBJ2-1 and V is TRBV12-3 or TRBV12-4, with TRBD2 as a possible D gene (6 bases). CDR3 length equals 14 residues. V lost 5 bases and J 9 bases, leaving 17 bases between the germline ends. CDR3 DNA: TGTGCCAGCAGTCCCCAAAGTACCGGGGGTGAGCAGTTCTTC. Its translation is CASSPQSTGGEQFF.

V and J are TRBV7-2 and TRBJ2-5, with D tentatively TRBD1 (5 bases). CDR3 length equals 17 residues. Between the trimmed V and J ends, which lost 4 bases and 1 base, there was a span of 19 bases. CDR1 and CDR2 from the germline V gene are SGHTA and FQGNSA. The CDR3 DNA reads TGTGCCAGCAGCTCAAGCAGCCAGGGTGGCCTCCAAGAGACCCAGTACTTC. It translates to CASSSSSQGGLQETQYF.

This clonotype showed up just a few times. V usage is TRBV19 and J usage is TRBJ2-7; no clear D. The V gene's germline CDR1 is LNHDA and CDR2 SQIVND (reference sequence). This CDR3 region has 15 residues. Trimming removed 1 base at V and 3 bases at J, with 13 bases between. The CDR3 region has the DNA TGTGCCAGTAGTATAGCCCTGCTTGATGGCTACGAGCAGTACTTC. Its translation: CASSIALLDGYEQYF.

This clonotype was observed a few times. CDR3 loop: CASSLRENQPQHF. The CDR3 coding sequence is TGTGCCAGCAGTTTAAGGGAGAATCAGCCCCAGCATTTT. This chain connects TRBV12-3 or TRBV12-4 to TRBJ1-5; no definite D call. The germline V and J ends were trimmed by 2 bases and 4 bases, with 6 bases remaining between them. The CDR3 covers 13 residues.

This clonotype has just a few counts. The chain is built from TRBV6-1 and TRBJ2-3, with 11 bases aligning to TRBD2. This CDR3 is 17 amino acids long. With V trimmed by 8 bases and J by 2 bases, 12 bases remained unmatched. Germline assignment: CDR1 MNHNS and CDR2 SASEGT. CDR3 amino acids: CASRGWLAGGSTDTQYF. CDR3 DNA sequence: TGTGCCAGCCGCGGCTGGCTAGCGGGGGGCTCCACAGATACGCAGTATTTT.

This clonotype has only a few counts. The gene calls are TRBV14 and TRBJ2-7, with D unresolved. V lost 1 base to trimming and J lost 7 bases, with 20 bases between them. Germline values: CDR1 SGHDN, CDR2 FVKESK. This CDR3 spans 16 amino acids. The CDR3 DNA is TGTGCCAGCAGCCAAGTCTCGGAGTGGCGAACGGAAGAGCAGTACTTC. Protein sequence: CASSQVSEWRTEEQYF.